A single sample gave rise to the 13 T cell receptor beta chains below, sequenced in a study of neurological immune-mediated disorders (dated by TCRdb to the late 2010s). The sample's time point label, in plain terms: technical triplicate 3. Library creation used 5' RACE. Reads for this sample came from an Illumina HiSeq 2500. TCRdb reran the public reads through fastp at Q25 and MiXCR, keeping productive beta chains. Identical CDR3 protein sequences are pooled into one entry, listed with their most common genes and DNA. The table for this sample lists around 30,000 distinct CDR3 sequences; about a sixth of them were counted only once. The ten largest clones add up to almost 5% of the sample. Sequencing was done on a sample of CD4+ T cells from blood. These receptors all come from a female donor with HTLV-1-associated myelopathy (HAM/TSP).

In regard to this clonotype: The germline gene is not matched at one end of the junction; a read error may be the cause. This chain links TRBV6-5 with TRBJ2-5; possible D gene TRBD1, 7 bases. Looked up from germline, CDR1 is MNHEY and CDR2 is SVGAGI. The CDR3 extends over 12 amino acids. The CDR3 region has the DNA TGTACCAGCAGGGGGGCGTACGAGACCCAGTACTTC. It yields the protein CTSRGAYETQYF.

Many counts were recorded for this clonotype. V and J are TRBV5-5 and TRBJ2-1, with 9 positions matching TRBD1. Unmatched junction bases numbered 5, after V lost 4 bases and J lost 0 bases. CDR1 is SGHKS and CDR2 is YYEKEE in the germline V gene (reference sequence). CDR3 length equals 16 residues. The CDR3 reads CASSPTGGPSYNEQFF. Written as DNA, the CDR3 is TGTGCCAGCAGCCCGACAGGGGGTCCCTCCTACAATGAGCAGTTCTTC.

The chain couples TRBV27 to TRBJ2-1, with no clear D. Trimming took off 5 bases at V and 9 bases at J, with 8 bases between the two ends. The germline CDR1 and CDR2 sequences are MNHEY and SMNVEV (reference sequence). The CDR3 covers 11 residues. The CDR3: CASSPGREQFF. The DNA of the CDR3 is TGTGCCAGCAGTCCCGGTCGTGAGCAGTTCTTC.

This clonotype was seen repeatedly, ten times or more. The V call is TRBV28, the J call TRBJ2-3, with TRBD2 matching over 9 bases. The CDR3 length is 16 residues. Germline V CDR1 and CDR2: MDHEN, SYDVKM. The J segment lost 4 bases and the V segment lost 2 bases, leaving 7 bases of the junction unmatched. The DNA of the CDR3 is TGTGCCAGCAGTTTACTAGGCGGGGGGGCTGCAGATACGCAGTATTTT. Translated, it gives CASSLLGGGAADTQYF. Based on the CDR3 plus reference TRBV28 and TRBJ2-3, the full variable domain is DVKVTQSSRYLVKRTGEKVFLECVQDMDHENMFWYRQDPGLGLRLIYFSYDVKMKEKGDIPEGYSVSREKKERFSLILESASTNQTSMYLCASSLLGGGAADTQYFGPGTRLTVL.

This clonotype appeared many times. This chain uses TRBV5-5 with TRBJ2-7; the D gene could be TRBD1 or TRBD2 (5 bases each). The CDR3 is made up of 15 amino acids. Trimming left V 4 bases short and J 2 bases short, with 16 bases between. The germline CDR1 and CDR2 sequences are SGHKS and YYEKEE (reference sequence). The CDR3 DNA reads TGTGCCAGCAGCCGCCCCGGGACCGAGGCCTACGAGCAGTACTTC. Its protein product is CASSRPGTEAYEQYF. Using reference TRBV5-5 and TRBJ2-7 for the parts outside the CDR3, the full variable domain is DAGVTQSPTHLIKTRGQQVTLRCSPISGHKSVSWYQQVLGQGPQFIFQYYEKEERGRGNFPDRFSARQFPNYSSELNVNALLLGDSALYLCASSRPGTEAYEQYFGPGTRLTVT.

This clonotype qualifies as medium-sized (0.01 to 0.1%). The J gene is TRBJ2-5, the V gene TRBV20-1, with D tentatively TRBD1 (6 bases). This CDR3 region has 10 residues. V was cut by 7 bases and J by 5 bases, with 8 bases left in between. The germline CDR1 and CDR2 sequences are DFQATT and SNEGSKA (reference sequence). CDR3 nucleotide sequence: TGCAGTGTGGGGGCTGAGACCCAGTACTTC. Its translation: CSVGAETQYF.

This clonotype was detected ten times or more. The rearrangement links TRBV7-2 to TRBJ1-3; TRBD1 agrees at 10 bases. CDR1 and CDR2 (germline): SGHTA, FQGNSA. J gave up 4 bases and V 1 base, and 4 bases lay outside the gene matches. The CDR3 sequence is 16 residues long. CDR3 loop: CASSLGGTGVGNTIYF. In nucleotides, the CDR3 is TGTGCCAGCAGCTTAGGCGGGACAGGGGTCGGAAACACCATATATTTT.

This clonotype came up many times. The gene calls are TRBV29-1 and TRBJ2-7; maybe TRBD1 (6 bases). Germline V gives CDR1 SQVTM, CDR2 ANQGSEA. Trimming took off 6 bases at V and 2 bases at J, with 14 bases between the two ends. The CDR3 extends over 13 amino acids. In nucleotides, the CDR3 is TGCAGCGTCGTTGGACAGCGCCCCTACGAGCAGTACTTC. This encodes CSVVGQRPYEQYF.

This clonotype was recorded at least ten times. The genes are TRBV5-5 and TRBJ2-5, with 7 positions matching TRBD2. The J segment lost 2 bases and the V segment lost 1 base, leaving 2 bases of the junction unmatched. This CDR3 has 14 amino acids. Per germline, CDR1 SGHKS and CDR2 YYEKEE (reference sequence). The CDR3 region has the DNA TGTGCCAGCAGCTTGCCGGGACTACAAGAGACCCAGTACTTC. Protein sequence: CASSLPGLQETQYF.

This clonotype was seen at least ten times. V is TRBV12-3 or TRBV12-4 and J is TRBJ2-7; D ambiguous. V was clipped by 2 bases and J by 3 bases, with 8 bases between them. The CDR3 runs 13 residues. The CDR3 here is CASSLFQDYEQYF. Written as DNA, the CDR3 is TGTGCCAGCAGTTTATTCCAGGACTACGAGCAGTACTTC.

This clonotype occurred many times. The gene calls are TRBV7-3 and TRBJ2-2, with D perhaps TRBD1 or TRBD2 (5 bases each). CDR1 is SGHTA and CDR2 is FQGTGA in the germline V gene. Trimming took 2 bases from V and 6 from J, leaving 7 bases between them. CDR3 size: 13 residues. CDR3 sequence reads: CASSLGGSGELFF. The CDR3 DNA follows: TGTGCCAGCAGCTTAGGGGGTTCCGGGGAGCTGTTTTTT.

Ten or more counts support this clonotype. CDR3 in amino acids: CASSSRQGSTDTQYF. DNA of the CDR3: TGTGCCAGCAGCTCCCGACAGGGCAGTACAGATACGCAGTATTTT. V is TRBV7-3 and J is TRBJ2-3; 7 bases match TRBD1. With 4 bases clipped from V and 3 bases from J, the junction kept 7 bases outside the gene matches. The CDR3 runs 15 residues. The germline V gene has CDR1 SGHTA and CDR2 FQGTGA. The full variable domain, its missing parts supplied by reference TRBV7-3 and TRBJ2-3, is GAGVSQTPSNKVTEKGKYVELRCDPISGHTALYWYRQSLGQGPEFLIYFQGTGAADDSGLPNDRFFAVRPEGSVSTLKIQRTERGDSAVYLCASSSRQGSTDTQYFGPGTRLTVL.

This clonotype was counted ten times or more. The chain is built from TRBV2 and TRBJ2-7; D is uncertain. V lost 7 bases and J 2 bases, leaving 9 bases between the germline ends. Per the germline V gene, CDR1 is SNHLY and CDR2 is FYNNEI. This CDR3 spans 12 amino acids. The CDR3 loop is CASKSTPYEQYF. Here the CDR3 DNA reads TGTGCCAGCAAATCGACGCCCTACGAGCAGTACTTC.